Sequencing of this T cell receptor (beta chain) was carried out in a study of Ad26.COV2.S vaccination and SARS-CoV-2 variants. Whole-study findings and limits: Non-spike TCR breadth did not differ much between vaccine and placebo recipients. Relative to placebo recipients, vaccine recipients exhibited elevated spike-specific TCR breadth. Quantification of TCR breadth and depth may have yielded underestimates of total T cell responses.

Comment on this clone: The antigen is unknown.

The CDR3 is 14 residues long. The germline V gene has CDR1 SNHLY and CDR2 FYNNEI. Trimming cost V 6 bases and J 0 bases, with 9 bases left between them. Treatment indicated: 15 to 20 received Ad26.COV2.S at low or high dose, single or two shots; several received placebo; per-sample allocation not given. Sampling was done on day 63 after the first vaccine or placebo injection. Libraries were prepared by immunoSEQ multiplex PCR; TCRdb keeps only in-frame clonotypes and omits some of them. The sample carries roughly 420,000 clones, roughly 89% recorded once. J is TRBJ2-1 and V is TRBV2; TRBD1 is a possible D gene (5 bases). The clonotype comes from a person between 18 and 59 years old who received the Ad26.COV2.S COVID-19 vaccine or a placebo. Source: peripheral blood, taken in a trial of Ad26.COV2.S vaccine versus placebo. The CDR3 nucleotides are TGTGCCAGCAGGGGGCGTAGCTCCTACAATGAGCAGTTCTTC. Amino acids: CASRGRSSYNEQFF. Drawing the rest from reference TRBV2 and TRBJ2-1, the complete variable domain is EPEVTQTPSHQVTQMGQEVILRCVPISNHLYFYWYRQILGQKVEFLVSFYNNEISEKSEIFDDQFSVERPDGSNFTLKIRSTKLEDSAMYFCASRGRSSYNEQFFGPGTRLTVL.